The rows below give T cell receptor beta chains drawn from one sample of a study of blood T cells in healthy people across ages. TCRdb reprocessed the 5' RACE reads via MiXCR and lists one record per CDR3 protein. The sample includes 1.8 million or so distinct CDR3 sequences, roughly two fifths of them seen just once. What was sequenced was blood. The receptors shown here come from a human donor in good health. Each CDR3 is given with its conserved first and last residue. D genes are given only for firm matches. Only some rows state a clone size, as once, few, many or a class for expanded clones.

j_call | clone_size | d_call | v_call | cdr3_nt | cdr3_aa
TRBJ2-5 | - | - | TRBV13 | TGTGCCAGTCTCAAAGGGACTCTCTCAGAAGAGACCCAGTACTTC | CASLKGTLSEETQYF
TRBJ1-2 | many | - | TRBV29-1 | TGCAGCGTTACTACGGGTTATGGCTACACCTTC | CSVTTGYGYTF
TRBJ2-1 | few | TRBD1 | TRBV6-4 | TGTGCCGGGACAGAGCGGCGAGAGCAGTTCTTC | CAGTERREQFF
TRBJ2-3 | - | - | TRBV20-1 | TGCAGTGCTAGGGACACGGTATTGAATACGCAGTATTTT | CSARDTVLNTQYF
TRBJ1-2 | - | - | TRBV12-1 | TGTGCCAGCAGCTCCCGGGACAGGGGGAATGCGATCTATGGCTACACCTTC | CASSSRDRGNAIYGYTF
TRBJ2-4 | - | TRBD1 | TRBV6-5 | TGTGCCAGCAGATACCGACAGGGGACAGGGGAGCAGTACTTC | CASRYRQGTGEQYF
TRBJ2-1 | few | - | TRBV19 | TGTGCCAGTAGTATAGAAGGCAATGAGCAGTTCTTC | CASSIEGNEQFF
TRBJ2-7 | few | - | TRBV20-1 | TGCAGTGCGGATCTAAGATACGAGCAGTACTTC | CSADLRYEQYF
TRBJ1-2 | few | - | TRBV24-1 | TGTGCCACCAGTGATCTGAAGGGAGACTATGGCTACACCTTC | CATSDLKGDYGYTF
TRBJ1-6 | - | TRBD1 | TRBV7-2 | TGTGCCAGCAGCTTAAAGCCCCCGGGACAGGGCTTATCCTATAATTCACCCCTCCACTTT | CASSLKPPGQGLSYNSPLHF